The 5 T cell receptor beta chains below were found in one sample sequenced in a study of blood T cell repertoires in COVID-19. Measured with immunoSEQ multiplex PCR; TCRdb has only the in-frame clones, and not every one. The sample has more than 250,000 clones; 70% to 90% are singletons. Sequencing was carried out using PBMCs or T cells enriched from blood (not recorded which). The receptors originated from a man aged 25 to 40 who had recovered from COVID-19.

This clone was observed a few times. The chain links TRBV9 to TRBJ2-2, with 7 bases fitting TRBD2. The germline gives CDR1 SGDLS, CDR2 YYNGEE. Trimming took 0 bases from V and 3 from J; bases not matched to a gene: 5. This CDR3 is built from 16 residues. CDR3 region: CASSVVAGYDTGELFF. In nucleotides, the CDR3 is TGTGCCAGCAGCGTAGTAGCGGGTTATGACACCGGGGAGCTGTTTTTT.

This sequence joins TRBV9 and TRBJ2-2; 13 nucleotides line up with TRBD2. Trimming cost V 3 bases and J 1 base; bases outside gene matches: 6. From germline, CDR1 is SGDLS and CDR2 YYNGEE. The CDR3 has 18 amino acids. The CDR3 nucleotides read TGTGCCAGCAGCGCCCCACTAGCGGGGGGGCGGAACACCGGGGAGCTGTTTTTT. Translated, it gives CASSAPLAGGRNTGELFF.

The chain combines TRBV9 with TRBJ2-3; tentative D call: TRBD2 (6 bases). V lost 1 base to trimming and J lost 2 bases, with 8 bases between them. Per the germline V gene, CDR1 is SGDLS and CDR2 is YYNGEE. The CDR3 is made up of 14 amino acids. The CDR3 loop is CASSVTGVTDTQYF. The DNA of the CDR3 is TGTGCCAGCAGCGTAACGGGAGTCACAGATACGCAGTATTTT. Full variable domain (missing parts from reference TRBV9 and TRBJ2-3): DSGVTQTPKHLITATGQRVTLRCSPRSGDLSVYWYQQSLDQGLQFLIQYYNGEERAKGNILERFSAQQFPDLHSELNLSSLELGDSALYFCASSVTGVTDTQYFGPGTRLTVL.

The chain joins TRBV19 to TRBJ1-6, with D uncertain. Trimming pared 5 bases from V and 0 bases from J, leaving 14 bases between. Germline CDR1 and CDR2: LNHDA and SQIVND (reference sequence). There are 17 residues in the CDR3. CDR3 region: CASSLQVKSSYNSPLHF. Written as DNA, the CDR3 is TGTGCCAGTAGTCTGCAGGTCAAAAGCTCCTATAATTCACCCCTCCACTTT.

The V gene is TRBV18, the J gene TRBJ1-1, with TRBD1 matching 7 bases. CDR1 and CDR2 (germline): KGHSH, LQKENI. V was pared by 2 bases and J by 3 bases, with 12 bases of the junction left unmatched. CDR3 length equals 17 residues. CDR3 nucleotide sequence: TGTGCCAGCTCACCATCCAATAAGGGGGCTATTGACACTGAAGCTTTCTTT. It codes for CASSPSNKGAIDTEAFF.